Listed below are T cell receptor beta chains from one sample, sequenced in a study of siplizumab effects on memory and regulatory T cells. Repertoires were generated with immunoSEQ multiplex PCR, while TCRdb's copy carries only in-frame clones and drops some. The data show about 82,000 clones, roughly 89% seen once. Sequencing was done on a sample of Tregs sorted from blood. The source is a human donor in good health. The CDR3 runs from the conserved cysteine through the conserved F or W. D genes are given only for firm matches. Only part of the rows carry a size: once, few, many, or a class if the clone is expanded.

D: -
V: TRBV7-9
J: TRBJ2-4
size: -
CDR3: CASTPELAKNIQYF
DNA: TGTGCCAGCACCCCCGAGCTAGCCAAAAACATTCAGTACTTC

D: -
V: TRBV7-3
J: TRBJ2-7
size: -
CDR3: CASSTGSGASYEQYF
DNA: TGTGCCAGCAGCACAGGGAGCGGGGCCTCCTACGAGCAGTACTTC

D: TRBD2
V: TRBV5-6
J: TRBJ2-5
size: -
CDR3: CASSFREEGTQYF
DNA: TGTGCCAGCAGCTTCCGGGAGGAGGGGACCCAGTACTTC

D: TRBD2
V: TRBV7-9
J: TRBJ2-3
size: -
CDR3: CASSTRGGKADTQYF
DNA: TGTGCCAGCAGCACGCGGGGGGGCAAAGCAGATACGCAGTATTTT

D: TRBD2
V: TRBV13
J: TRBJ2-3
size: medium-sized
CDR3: CASSSSSGGALGDTQYF
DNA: TGTGCCAGCAGCTCCTCTAGCGGGGGGGCCTTGGGAGATACGCAGTATTTT

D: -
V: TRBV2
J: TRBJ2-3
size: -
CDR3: CASSRRSSAGDTQYF
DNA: TGTGCCAGCAGCCGTCGGTCCTCTGCGGGAGATACGCAGTATTTT

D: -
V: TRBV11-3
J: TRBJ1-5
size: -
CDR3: CASSLGGVESQPQHF
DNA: TGTGCCAGCAGCTTGGGGGGGGTAGAAAGTCAGCCCCAGCATTTT

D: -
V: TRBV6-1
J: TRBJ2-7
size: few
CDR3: CASNRGPSYEQYF
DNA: TGTGCCAGCAACCGGGGCCCCTCCTACGAGCAGTACTTC

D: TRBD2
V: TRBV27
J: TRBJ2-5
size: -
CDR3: CASSFRTSGGAQYF
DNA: TGTGCCAGCAGTTTCCGAACTAGCGGGGGGGCCCAGTACTTC

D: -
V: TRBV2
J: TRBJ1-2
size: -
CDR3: CASSQQGFGYTF
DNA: TGTGCCAGCAGCCAGCAGGGGTTTGGCTACACCTTC

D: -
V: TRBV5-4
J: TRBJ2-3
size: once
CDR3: CASSSDIADTQYF
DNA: TGTGCCAGCAGCTCGGACATTGCAGATACGCAGTATTTT

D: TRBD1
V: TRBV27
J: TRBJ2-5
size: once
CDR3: CASMGQGTKTQYF
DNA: TGTGCCAGTATGGGACAGGGGACGAAGACCCAGTACTTC

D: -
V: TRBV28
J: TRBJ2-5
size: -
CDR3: CASSLLGRGRQETQYF
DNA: TGTGCCAGCAGTTTGTTGGGCAGGGGAAGGCAAGAGACCCAGTACTTC

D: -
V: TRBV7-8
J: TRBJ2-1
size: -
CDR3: CASSRYGGGNNEQFF
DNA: TGTGCCAGCAGCCGATATGGGGGAGGAAACAATGAGCAGTTCTTC

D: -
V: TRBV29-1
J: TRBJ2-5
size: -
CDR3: CSALPWGIKETQYF
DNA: TGCAGCGCCCTCCCGTGGGGAATCAAAGAGACCCAGTACTTC

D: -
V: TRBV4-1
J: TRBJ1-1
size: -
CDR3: CASSQDVGGGRPEAFF
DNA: TGCGCCAGCAGCCAAGATGTCGGCGGGGGGCGACCGGAAGCTTTCTTT

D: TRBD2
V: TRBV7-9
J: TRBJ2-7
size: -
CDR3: CASSTQSRGSSYEQYF
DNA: TGTGCCAGCAGCACCCAATCCCGCGGGAGCTCCTACGAGCAGTACTTC

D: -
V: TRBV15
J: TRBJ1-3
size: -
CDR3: CATSTRDLGVNTIYF
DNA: TGTGCCACCAGCACCCGGGACCTTGGCGTCAACACCATATATTTT

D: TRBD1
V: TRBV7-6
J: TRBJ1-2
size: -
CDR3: CASSLGTRDSYGYTF
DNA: TGTGCCAGCAGCTTAGGGACCCGGGACAGCTATGGCTACACCTTC

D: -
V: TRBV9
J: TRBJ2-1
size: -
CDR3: CASSVGSRGPSYNEQFF
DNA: TGTGCCAGCAGCGTAGGTTCGCGGGGGCCATCCTACAATGAGCAGTTCTTC

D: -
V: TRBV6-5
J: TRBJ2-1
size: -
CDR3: CASSYGGPGLDEQFF
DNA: TGTGCCAGCAGTTACGGCGGTCCGGGCCTGGATGAGCAGTTCTTC

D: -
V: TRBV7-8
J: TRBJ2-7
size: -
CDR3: CASSIPGAGPYEQYF
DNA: TGTGCCAGCAGCATCCCCGGGGCCGGTCCCTACGAGCAGTACTTC

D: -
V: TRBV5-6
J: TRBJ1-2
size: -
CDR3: CASSSTSNYGYTF
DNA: TGTGCCAGCAGCTCCACGTCCAACTATGGCTACACCTTC

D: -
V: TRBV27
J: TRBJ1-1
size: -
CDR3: CASSTRLNTEAFF
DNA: TGTGCCAGCAGTACCAGACTGAACACTGAAGCTTTCTTT

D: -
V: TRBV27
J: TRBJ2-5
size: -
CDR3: CASSFSGLRETQYF
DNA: TGTGCCAGCAGTTTCTCAGGGTTGCGGGAGACCCAGTACTTC

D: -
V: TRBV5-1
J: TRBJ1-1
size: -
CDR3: CASSSMTGGTEAFF
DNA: TGCGCCAGCAGCTCGATGACAGGAGGGACTGAAGCTTTCTTT

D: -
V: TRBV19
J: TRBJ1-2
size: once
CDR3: CASSIKLGELGYTF
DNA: TGTGCCAGTAGTATAAAGTTAGGCGAATTGGGCTACACCTTC

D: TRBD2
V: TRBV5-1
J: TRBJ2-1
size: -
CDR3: CASSLAGLAGGSSYNEQFF
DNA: TGCGCCAGCAGCTTGGCCGGACTAGCGGGGGGTTCCTCCTACAATGAGCAGTTCTTC

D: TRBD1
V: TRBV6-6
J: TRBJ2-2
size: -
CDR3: CASSYSGLQGTGELFF
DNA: TGTGCCAGCAGTTACTCGGGATTACAGGGGACCGGGGAGCTGTTTTTT

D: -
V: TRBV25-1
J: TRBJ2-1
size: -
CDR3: CASSQGSSYNEQFF
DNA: TGTGCCAGCAGCCAGGGGAGCTCCTACAATGAGCAGTTCTTC

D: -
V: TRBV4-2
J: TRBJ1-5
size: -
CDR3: CASSRGSNQPQHF
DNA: TGTGCCAGCAGCCGAGGAAGCAATCAGCCCCAGCATTTT

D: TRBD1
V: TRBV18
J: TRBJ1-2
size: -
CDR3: CASSPLTGGESGYTF
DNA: TGTGCCAGCTCACCCTTAACAGGGGGGGAATCCGGCTACACCTTC

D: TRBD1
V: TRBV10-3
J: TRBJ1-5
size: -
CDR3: CAIRGQEGQPQHF
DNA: TGTGCCATCAGGGGACAGGAGGGGCAGCCCCAGCATTTT

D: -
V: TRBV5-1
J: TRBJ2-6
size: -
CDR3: CASSPGANVLTF
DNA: TGCGCCAGCAGTCCTGGGGCCAACGTCCTGACTTTC

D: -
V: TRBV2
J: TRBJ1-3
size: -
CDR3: CASSEAVLRNF
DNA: TGTGCCAGCAGTGAAGCCGTCTTAAGGAATTTT

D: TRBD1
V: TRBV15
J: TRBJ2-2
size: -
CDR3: CATRTDRGRGWELFF
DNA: TGTGCCACCAGAACGGACAGGGGGCGCGGGTGGGAGCTGTTTTTT

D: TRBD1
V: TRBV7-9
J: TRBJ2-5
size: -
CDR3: CASSREDRAKGAQYF
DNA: TGTGCCAGCAGCCGAGAAGACAGGGCTAAGGGGGCCCAGTACTTC

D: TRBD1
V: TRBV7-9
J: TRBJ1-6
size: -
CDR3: CASSLRLRGTGHSPLHF
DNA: TGTGCCAGCAGCCTCCGTCTAAGGGGGACAGGGCATTCACCCCTCCACTTT

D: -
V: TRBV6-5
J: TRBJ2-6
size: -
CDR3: CASRGVITGANVLTF
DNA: TGTGCCAGCAGGGGGGTCATAACTGGGGCCAACGTCCTGACTTTC

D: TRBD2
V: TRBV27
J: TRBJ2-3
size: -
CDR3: CASSTPNRGLAGGPKADTQYF
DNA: TGTGCCAGCAGCACCCCTAACAGGGGACTAGCGGGGGGGCCTAAAGCAGATACGCAGTATTTT

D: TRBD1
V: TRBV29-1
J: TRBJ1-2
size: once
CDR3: CSVQLGQGARGYTF
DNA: TGCAGCGTTCAATTGGGACAGGGGGCGCGAGGCTACACCTTC

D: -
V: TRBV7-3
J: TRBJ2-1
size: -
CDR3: CASSSNLAPRGLPNEQFF
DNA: TGTGCCAGCAGCTCAAACCTGGCCCCCAGGGGACTCCCCAATGAGCAGTTCTTC

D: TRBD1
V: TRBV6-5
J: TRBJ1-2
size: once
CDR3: CASSRRDRGNYGYTF
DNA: TGTGCCAGCAGTCGACGGGACAGGGGGAACTATGGCTACACCTTC

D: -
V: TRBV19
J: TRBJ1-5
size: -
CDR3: CASSPTPREGGNQPQHF
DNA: TGTGCCAGTAGTCCAACCCCCAGGGAAGGAGGCAATCAGCCCCAGCATTTT

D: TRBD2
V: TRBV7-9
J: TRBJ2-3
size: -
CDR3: CASSLAPGGWDTQYF
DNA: TGTGCCAGCAGCTTAGCGCCGGGGGGATGGGATACGCAGTATTTT

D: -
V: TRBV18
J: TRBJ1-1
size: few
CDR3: CASSQKGDTEAFF
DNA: TGTGCCAGCTCACAAAAGGGGGACACTGAAGCTTTCTTT

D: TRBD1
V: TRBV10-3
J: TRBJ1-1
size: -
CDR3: CAISEAGQGAEAFF
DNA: TGTGCCATCAGTGAAGCCGGACAGGGGGCCGAAGCTTTCTTT

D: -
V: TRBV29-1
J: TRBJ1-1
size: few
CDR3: CSVVGRQGNTEAFF
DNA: TGCAGCGTTGTCGGGAGGCAAGGGAACACTGAAGCTTTCTTT

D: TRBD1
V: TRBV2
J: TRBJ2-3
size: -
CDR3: CASSQQGAGTDTQYF
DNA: TGTGCCAGCAGTCAACAGGGGGCCGGCACAGATACGCAGTATTTT

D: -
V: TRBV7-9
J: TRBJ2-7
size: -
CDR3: CASSNRHTSYEQYF
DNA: TGTGCCAGCAGCAACAGACACACATCCTACGAGCAGTACTTC

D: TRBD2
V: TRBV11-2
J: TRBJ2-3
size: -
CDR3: CASSLGLVDPSDTQYF
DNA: TGTGCCAGCAGCCTCGGACTAGTAGATCCCTCAGATACGCAGTATTTT

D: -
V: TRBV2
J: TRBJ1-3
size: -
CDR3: CARDTSLAFSGNTIYF
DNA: TGTGCCAGGGACACCTCCCTAGCATTCTCTGGAAACACCATATATTTT

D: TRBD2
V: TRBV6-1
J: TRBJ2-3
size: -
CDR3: CASRVAGGLDTQYF
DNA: TGTGCCAGCAGGGTAGCGGGGGGGCTGGATACGCAGTATTTT

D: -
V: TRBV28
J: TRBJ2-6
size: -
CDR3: CASFRKASGANVLTF
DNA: TGTGCCAGCTTCCGGAAAGCCTCTGGGGCCAACGTCCTGACTTTC

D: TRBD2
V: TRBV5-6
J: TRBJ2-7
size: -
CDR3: CASSLTGGDLYEQYF
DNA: TGTGCCAGCAGCTTGACGGGAGGGGATCTTTACGAGCAGTACTTC